This TCR beta chain was sequenced during a study of blood T cells in healthy people across ages. The authors isolated at least 7 million PBMCs per sample. Whole-study results and caveats: Diversity estimates drawn from one million T cells were deemed underestimates. Unknown donor CMV status possibly confounded expanded clonotype changes.

Comments on this clonotype: Its antigen is undetermined.

Trimming left V 4 bases short and J 6 bases short, with 9 bases between. The germline CDR1 and CDR2 sequences are KGHDR and SFDVKD. CDR3 length equals 13 residues. The second PCR ran roughly 7 to 12 cycles with a sample-barcoded 5' primer and J-beta primers. A tag from a template-switch adaptor with 12 random nucleotides marked each cDNA molecule. TCRdb processed the 5' RACE reads anew with MiXCR; each CDR3 protein has one entry. The sample contains 1.6 million or so distinct CDR3 sequences, about 35% of which appear only once. The sequence was obtained from a woman in her twenties or thirties in good health. Sample: blood. The rearrangement links TRBV24-1 to TRBJ2-1; D gene unclear. Here the CDR3 DNA reads TGTGCCACCAGTGACCACGGCACCAATGAGCAGTTCTTC. This sequence encodes CATSDHGTNEQFF.